The 10 T cell receptor beta chains below all came from one sample that was sequenced in a study of blood T cells in healthy people across ages. PCR was performed a second time for roughly 6 to 12 cycles using a sample-barcoded 5' primer and a J-beta primer mix. TCRdb itself ran the 5' RACE reads through MiXCR, one entry per CDR3 protein. The sample has approximately 820,000 distinct CDR3 sequences; around 43% are singletons. The sequencing input was blood. The receptor set was obtained from a man in his sixties in good health.

V is TRBV2 and J is TRBJ2-7, with 9 bases that match TRBD2. Germline V gene sequence: CDR1 SNHLY, CDR2 FYNNEI. The CDR3 loop spans 12 amino acids. V lost 3 bases, J lost 6 bases, and 0 bases stayed unmatched. For the CDR3, the DNA is TGTGCCAGCAGTGAGCGGGAGGGCGAGCAGTACTTC. Protein: CASSEREGEQYF.

The rearrangement uses TRBV25-1 and TRBJ2-5; the D is unclear. From germline, CDR1 is MGHDK and CDR2 SYGVNS. V was clipped by 5 bases and J by 4 bases, with 14 bases between them. CDR3 length: 14 residues. This chain's CDR3 is CASSIDRPGETQYF. The CDR3 DNA is TGTGCCAGCAGTATAGACCGTCCTGGAGAGACCCAGTACTTC. Complete variable domain (other parts from reference TRBV25-1 and TRBJ2-5): EADIYQTPRYLVIGTGKKITLECSQTMGHDKMYWYQQDPGMELHLIHYSYGVNSTEKGDLSSESTVSRIRTEHFPLTLESARPSHTSQYLCASSIDRPGETQYFGPGTRLLVL.

The chain has TRBV20-1 and TRBJ2-1, with 10 bases that match TRBD2. The CDR3 runs to 15 residues. CDR1 is DFQATT and CDR2 is SNEGSKA in the germline V gene (reference sequence). Unmatched junction bases numbered 8, after V lost 6 bases and J lost 3 bases. The CDR3 here is CSARGLADYYNEQFF. CDR3 sequence (DNA): TGCAGTGCCCGCGGACTAGCGGATTACTACAATGAGCAGTTCTTC.

Only a few counts were recorded for this clonotype. DNA for the CDR3: TGTGCCAGCAGCCAAAGACTAGCGGGGGCTGAGCAGTTCTTC. Its protein product is CASSQRLAGAEQFF. The gene calls are TRBV7-6 and TRBJ2-1, with 12 positions matching TRBD2. The V gene's germline CDR1 is SGHVS and CDR2 FNYEAQ. This CDR3 comprises 14 residues. V was clipped by 5 bases and J by 9 bases; unmatched bases: 5.

This sequence joins TRBV7-3 and TRBJ1-4; 9 nucleotides line up with TRBD1. The germline V gene has CDR1 SGHTA and CDR2 FQGTGA. The CDR3 is 15 amino acids. V shed 11 bases and J 8 bases; nucleotides not matched to a gene: 15. CDR3 residues: CAAFLGDREEEKLFF. CDR3 nucleotide sequence: TGTGCCGCCTTTCTCGGGGACAGGGAAGAAGAAAAACTGTTTTTT.

This sequence joins TRBV18 and TRBJ2-1; D is uncertain. The J call may be wrong; the DNA end is better matched by TRBJ2-7. The CDR3 sequence is 15 residues long. CDR1 is KGHSH and CDR2 is LQKENI in the germline V gene. CDR3: CASSPGQSSYNEQYF. The CDR3 DNA is TGTGCCAGCTCACCAGGGCAGTCCTCCTACAATGAGCAGTACTTC.

This clonotype has a handful of counts. The chain has TRBV27 and TRBJ2-7; D call uncertain. CDR3 length equals 12 residues. Germline V gene data show CDR1 as MNHEY and CDR2 as SMNVEV (reference sequence). The V and J ends lost 8 bases and 0 bases respectively, with 8 bases between them. The CDR3 coding sequence is TGTGCCAGCCGCGCGTCCTCCTACGAGCAGTACTTC. It specifies CASRASSYEQYF.

As regards this clonotype: An end of the junction does not agree with germline; a read error may underlie this. This chain joins TRBV7-2 and TRBJ1-6; a possible D gene is TRBD1 (5 bases). The CDR3 totals 12 residues. Germline V CDR1 and CDR2: SGHTA, FQGNSA. The CDR3 reads CASGAANSPPHF. The CDR3 DNA sequence: TGTGCCAGCGGGGCAGCTAATTCACCCCCCCACTTT.

This clonotype was observed a handful of times. This chain joins TRBV9 and TRBJ2-6, with a weak D call TRBD1 (6 bases). CDR1 and CDR2 (germline): SGDLS, YYNGEE. This CDR3 region has 18 residues. Trimming cost V 3 bases and J 0 bases, with 16 bases left between them. The chain's CDR3 is CASSEQGMVFSGANVLTF. The CDR3 DNA reads TGTGCCAGCAGCGAACAGGGAATGGTCTTCTCTGGGGCCAACGTCCTGACTTTC.

The rearrangement links TRBV7-9 to TRBJ2-1; 11 nucleotides line up with TRBD2. Looked up from germline, CDR1 is SEHNR and CDR2 is FQNEAQ (reference sequence). The CDR3 sequence is 14 residues long. V gave up 7 bases and J gave up 7 bases; unmatched junction bases: 6. As DNA, the CDR3 is TGTGCCAGCACCACTAGCGGGGGAGGGAATGAGCAGTTCTTC. Encoded protein: CASTTSGGGNEQFF.